The source of this T cell receptor (beta chain) is a study of blood T cell repertoires in COVID-19. As for the study in general: In each case, the material was cDNA or gDNA derived from T cells, B-cell-depleted T cells, or PBMCs.

This clone was detected many times. Measured with immunoSEQ multiplex PCR; TCRdb has only the in-frame clones, and not every one. The sample records 450,000 to 500,000 clones, approximately 85% being singletons. Material for sequencing was peripheral blood. This clonotype was obtained from a human donor in a cohort sampled during active COVID-19.

The CDR3 spells CASRPGQGGRNTIYF. The CDR3, as DNA: TGTGCCAGCAGACCAGGACAGGGAGGGAGAAACACCATATATTTT. This chain connects TRBV6-5 to TRBJ1-3; 8 bases map to TRBD1. The V segment lost 6 bases and the J segment 5 bases; nucleotides outside the gene matches: 9. The CDR3 is 15 amino acids. Germline values: CDR1 MNHEY, CDR2 SVGAGI.